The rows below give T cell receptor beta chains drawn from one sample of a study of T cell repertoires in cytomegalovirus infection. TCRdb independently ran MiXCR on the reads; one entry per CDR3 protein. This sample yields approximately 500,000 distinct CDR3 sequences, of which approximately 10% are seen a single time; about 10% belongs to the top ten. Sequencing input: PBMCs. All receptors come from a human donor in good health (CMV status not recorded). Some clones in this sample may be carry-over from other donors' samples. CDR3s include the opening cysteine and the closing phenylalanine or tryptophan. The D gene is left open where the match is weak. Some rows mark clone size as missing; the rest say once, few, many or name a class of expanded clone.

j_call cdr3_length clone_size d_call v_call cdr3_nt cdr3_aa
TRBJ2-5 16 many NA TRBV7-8 TGTGCCAGCAGCCCCCCGCCCCCGTCACCCGAAGAGACCCAGTACTTC CASSPPPPSPEETQYF
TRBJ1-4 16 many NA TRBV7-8 TGTGCCAGCAGCCCCCCGGGCGGGGGGAAAGGCGAAAAACTGTTTTTT CASSPPGGGKGEKLFF
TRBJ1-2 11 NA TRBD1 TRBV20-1 TGCAGTGCACACGACAGGGAGGGCTACACCTTC CSAHDREGYTF
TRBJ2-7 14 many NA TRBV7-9 TGTGCCAGCAGCTTCGGGAGAAGCACGTACGAGCAGTACTTC CASSFGRSTYEQYF
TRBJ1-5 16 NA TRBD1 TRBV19 TGTGCCAGTAGTCCGCCCCGGGGACAGGGTAATCAGCCCCAGCATTTT CASSPPRGQGNQPQHF
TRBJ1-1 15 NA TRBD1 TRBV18 TGTGCCAGCTCGCGAGGACAGGCGGGGGACACTGAAGCTTTCTTT CASSRGQAGDTEAFF
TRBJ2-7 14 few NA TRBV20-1 TGCAGTGCGAGGGGGGATACAGGGCTTTACGAGCAGTACTTC CSARGDTGLYEQYF
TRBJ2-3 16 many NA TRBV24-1 TGTGCCACCAGTGACCCTACCACTAGCTGGACAGATACGCAGTATTTT CATSDPTTSWTDTQYF
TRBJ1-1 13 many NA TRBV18 TGTGCCAGCTCACCAGAACGAGGGATTGAAGCTTTCTTT CASSPERGIEAFF
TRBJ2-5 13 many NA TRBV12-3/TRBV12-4 TGTGCCAGCAGCCGCGACAGTACGAGGACCCAGTACTTC CASSRDSTRTQYF
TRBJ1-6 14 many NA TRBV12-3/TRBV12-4 TGTGCCAGCACCCTCGACAGCCGGAATTCACCCCTCCACTTT CASTLDSRNSPLHF
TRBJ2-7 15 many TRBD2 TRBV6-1 TGTGCCACTGGGACTAGCGGGTACCTCTCCTACGAGCAGTACTTC CATGTSGYLSYEQYF
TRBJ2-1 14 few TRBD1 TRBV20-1 TGCAGTGCAACCGGACAGGGGGGAAGGAATGAGCAGTTCTTC CSATGQGGRNEQFF
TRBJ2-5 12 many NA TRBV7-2 TGTGCCAGCAGCTTAGACAGCCAGACCCAGTACTTC CASSLDSQTQYF
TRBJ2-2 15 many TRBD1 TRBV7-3 TGTGCCAGCAGCCAAGGGACAGGGCTTCCCGGGGAGCTGTTTTTT CASSQGTGLPGELFF
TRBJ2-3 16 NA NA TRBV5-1 TGCGCCAGCAGCTTGGCGAATCACCCTCGCACAGATACGCAGTATTTT CASSLANHPRTDTQYF
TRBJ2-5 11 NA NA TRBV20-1 TGCAGTGCTTTTCCCAGAGAGACCCAGTACTTC CSAFPRETQYF
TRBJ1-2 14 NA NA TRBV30 TGTGCCTGGAGTTCGGGCAGGGGCCTTGGTGGCTACACCTTC CAWSSGRGLGGYTF
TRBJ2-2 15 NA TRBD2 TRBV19 TGTGCCAGTAGGACTAGCGGGAGAGGGACCGGGGAGCTGTTTTTT CASRTSGRGTGELFF
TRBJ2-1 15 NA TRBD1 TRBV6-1 TGTGCCAGCAGTGGGGAACAGGGGACATACAATGAGCAGTTCTTC CASSGEQGTYNEQFF
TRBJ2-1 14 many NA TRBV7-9 TGTGCCAGCAGCTCCATTCGATCCAGTAATGAGCAGTTCTTC CASSSIRSSNEQFF
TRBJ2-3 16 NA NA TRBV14 TGTGCCAGCAGCAGAGCCAACAGGGCGAAACGTGATACGCAGTATTTT CASSRANRAKRDTQYF
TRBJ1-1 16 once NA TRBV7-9 TGTGCCAGCAGCTTAGATGGGACAAACCAGGGGACTGGAGCTTTCTTT CASSLDGTNQGTGAFF
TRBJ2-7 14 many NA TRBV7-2 TGTGCCAGCAGCCCGCGGCTAAGCTCCTACGAGCAGTACTTC CASSPRLSSYEQYF
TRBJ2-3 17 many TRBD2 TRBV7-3 TGTGCCAGCAGCTTAACGCCCTGGGGGGGTAGCACAGATACGCAGTATTTT CASSLTPWGGSTDTQYF
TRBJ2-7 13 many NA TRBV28 TGTGCCAGCCTGGGGGTTTCCCTTTACGAGCAGTACTTC CASLGVSLYEQYF
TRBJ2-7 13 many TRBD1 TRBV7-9 TGTGCCAGCAGCGGGACAGATTCCTACGAGCAGTACTTC CASSGTDSYEQYF
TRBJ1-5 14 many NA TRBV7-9 TGTGCCAGCAGCCAAGACTGGGGCAATCAGCCCCAGCATTTT CASSQDWGNQPQHF
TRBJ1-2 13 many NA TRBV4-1 TGCGCCAGCAGCCAAGTCACAGGGTATGGCTACACCTTC CASSQVTGYGYTF
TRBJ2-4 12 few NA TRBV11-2 TGTGCCAGCAGGGGTAGCGGAAACATTCAGTACTTC CASRGSGNIQYF
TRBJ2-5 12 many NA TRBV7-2 TGTGCCAGCAGCTTAGACGCTAGCATGCAGTACTTC CASSLDASMQYF
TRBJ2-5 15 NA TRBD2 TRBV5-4 TGTGCCAGCAGCCGGGCGGGGGACTCCCAAGAGACCCAGTACTTC CASSRAGDSQETQYF
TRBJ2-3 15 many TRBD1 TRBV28 TGTGCCAGCAGTGGGGACAGGACCGTCACAGATACGCAGTATTTT CASSGDRTVTDTQYF
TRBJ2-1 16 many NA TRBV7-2 TGTGCCAGCAGCTTAGCGGGGCTAGCTAACTACAATGAGCAGTTCTTC CASSLAGLANYNEQFF
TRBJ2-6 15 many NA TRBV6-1 TGTGCCAGCAGTGATTGGGGGCTTGGGGCCAACGTCCTGACTTTC CASSDWGLGANVLTF
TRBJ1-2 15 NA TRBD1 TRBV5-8 TGTGCCAGCAGCTTGAGTTGGGACAGTTTCTATGGCTACACCTTC CASSLSWDSFYGYTF
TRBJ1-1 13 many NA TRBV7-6 TGTGCCAGCAGCTCGACGGAGAACACTGAAGCTTTCTTT CASSSTENTEAFF
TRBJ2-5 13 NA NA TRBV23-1 TGCGCCAGCAGGGGAGGGGGGGCAAAGACCCAGTACTTC CASRGGGAKTQYF
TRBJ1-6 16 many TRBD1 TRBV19 TGTGCCAGTAGTACCAAGTCCGGACAGGGGTTATCACCCCTCCACTTT CASSTKSGQGLSPLHF
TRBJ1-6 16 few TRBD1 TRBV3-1 TGTGCCAGCACCCGACAGGGTCAGGGTCTGGGATCACCCCTCCACTTT CASTRQGQGLGSPLHF
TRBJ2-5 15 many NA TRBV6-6 TGTGCCAGCAGTTACGAATGGGGCAGTCAAGAGACCCAGTACTTC CASSYEWGSQETQYF
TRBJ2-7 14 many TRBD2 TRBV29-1 TGCAGCGTTGTTGGGGGGGGACTCGCCTACGAGCAGTACTTC CSVVGGGLAYEQYF